This T cell receptor (beta chain) was profiled in a study of early stage breast cancer tumors. Overall study context: Among roughly twelve ER+/PR+/HER2- tumors, eight were ductal, four lobular. Each sample averaged approximately 9.8-fold read coverage.

Germline V gene lookup returns CDR1 SGHDT and CDR2 YYEEEE. This CDR3 is built from 16 residues. V was shortened by 3 bases and J by 3 bases, with 17 bases between the two germline ends. Regarding the study as a whole: Tumor and normal breast were distinguished via blood comparison in about 90% of the 16 patients. Most shared enriched TCRB sequences were commonly generated ones.

Comment on this clone: Its cognate antigen is unknown.

Profiling relied on immunoSEQ multiplex PCR, and the TCRdb table lists in-frame clones only, not all of them. In the table there are more than 65,000 clones, about 85% of which are singletons. The specimen was blood. This receptor was identified in a person aged 40 to 49 with breast cancer. The chain couples TRBV5-6 to TRBJ2-3, with D possibly TRBD1 on 6 matching bases. CDR3: CASSSGTPEVTDTQYF. CDR3 bases: TGTGCCAGCAGCTCCGGGACACCTGAAGTGACAGATACGCAGTATTTT.